The rows below give T cell receptor beta chains drawn from one sample of a study of radiation and T cells in renal cell carcinoma. Data came from immunoSEQ multiplex PCR; TCRdb stores just in-frame clones and leaves some out. The sample consists of approximately 120,000 clones, roughly 85% of them appearing once. The sample in question was blood, obtained from a patient whose treatment included radiotherapy and nephrectomy. The source is a woman aged 60-75 years with renal cell carcinoma. CDR3s include the opening cysteine and the closing phenylalanine or tryptophan. The D gene is left open where the match is weak. Clone size is given for some rows only: seen once, a few or many times, or a class if the clone is expanded.

size,J,D,V,DNA,CDR3
NA,TRBJ2-1,TRBD2,TRBV4-3,TGCGCCAGCAGCCAAGATCTAGGGACTAGCGGGAGTGGGGATGAGCAGTTCTTC,CASSQDLGTSGSGDEQFF
once,TRBJ2-7,NA,TRBV19,TGTGCCAGTAGCGCCTCCAGGACAGTGATGACCTACGAGCAGTACTTC,CASSASRTVMTYEQYF
NA,TRBJ1-5,NA,TRBV19,TGTGCCAGTAGTGTAGACCAGGGGAGCAATCAGCCCCAGCATTTT,CASSVDQGSNQPQHF
once,TRBJ1-5,TRBD1,TRBV30,TGTGCCTGGGAAACCGGGACAGGGACCTATAGCAATCAGCCCCAGCATTTT,CAWETGTGTYSNQPQHF
NA,TRBJ2-5,TRBD1,TRBV27,TGTGCCAGCAGTGCCTTGGACAGGGGAGGGGAGACCCAGTACTTC,CASSALDRGGETQYF
NA,TRBJ2-3,NA,TRBV5-6,TGTGCCAGCAGCCCCCCTACGGGAGCCAAAGATACGCAGTATTTT,CASSPPTGAKDTQYF
NA,TRBJ1-1,NA,TRBV7-2,TGTGCCAGCAGCTTAGGACCCCAGCAGAACACTGAAGCTTTCTTT,CASSLGPQQNTEAFF
NA,TRBJ2-1,TRBD2,TRBV4-1,TGCGCCAGCAGCCACGCGGGTAGCGGGGGCAATGAGCAGTTCTTC,CASSHAGSGGNEQFF
NA,TRBJ2-6,NA,TRBV29-1,TGCAGCGTTGATCGACTCGGGGCTGGGGCCAACGTCCTGACTTTC,CSVDRLGAGANVLTF
NA,TRBJ1-3,NA,TRBV18,TGTGCCAGCTCGACCCTACAGGTCGCCCCTGGAAACACCATATATTTT,CASSTLQVAPGNTIYF
NA,TRBJ2-3,TRBD2,TRBV27,TGTGCCAGCAAACTAGCGACCCGCGTTGACGATACGCAGTATTTT,CASKLATRVDDTQYF
NA,TRBJ1-2,TRBD1,TRBV4-1,TGCGCCAGCAGCGCACAGGGGGGCTATGGCTACACCTTC,CASSAQGGYGYTF
many,TRBJ1-2,NA,TRBV5-6,TGTGCCAGCAGCTTAATTAGCCAGCATGGCTACACCTTC,CASSLISQHGYTF
NA,TRBJ1-5,NA,TRBV5-6,TGTGCCAGCAGCCCCACTGGGAACAATCAGCCCCAGCATTTT,CASSPTGNNQPQHF
NA,TRBJ1-5,NA,TRBV15,TGTGCCACCAGCAGAGTCGAGGGAGGCAATCAGCCCCAGCATTTT,CATSRVEGGNQPQHF
NA,TRBJ1-1,NA,TRBV7-2,TGTGCCAGCAGCTTTCGGACGGGGAACACTGAAGCTTTCTTT,CASSFRTGNTEAFF
NA,TRBJ1-2,TRBD1,TRBV7-2,TGTGCCAGCAGCTTACCGGGACAGGGAATCCTCTATGGCTACACCTTC,CASSLPGQGILYGYTF
NA,TRBJ1-1,NA,TRBV7-2,TGTGCCAGCAGCTTAAGGGGTAGCATACAACTGAACACTGAAGCTTTCTTT,CASSLRGSIQLNTEAFF
NA,TRBJ2-2,NA,TRBV7-9,TGTGCCAGCAGCTTAGCCCGAACAGGCGGCGAGCTGTTTTTT,CASSLARTGGELFF
NA,TRBJ2-5,NA,TRBV27,TGTGCCAGCAGTTTTTCGCATTCCAGTCAAGAGACCCAGTACTTC,CASSFSHSSQETQYF